This TCR beta chain was found in a study of identical twins. Notes on the study in general: Monozygotic twin pairs showed more out-of-frame TCR alpha sharing than models estimated. A lower insertion count was a feature of abundant cord blood beta clonotypes, with no such feature in memory repertoires.

Germline V gene lookup returns CDR1 SNHLY and CDR2 FYNNEI. Trimming cost V 7 bases and J 3 bases, with 12 bases left between them. CDR3 length equals 13 residues. A few counts support this clonotype. The antigen is unknown. TCRdb passed the 5' RACE reads through MiXCR, listing each CDR3 protein once. The data hold about 690,000 distinct CDR3 sequences, with 21% observed a single time. These same records also appear under a second study, on T cells expressing NK-cell markers. That paper states: Sorted CD3+CD56+NKG2C+, CD3+CD56+NKG2C- and CD3+CD56-NKG2C+ T cells provided the TCR beta repertoires.

The rearrangement links TRBV2 to TRBJ1-1; D not resolved. The source is a young woman in good health. Sequencing used PBMCs. The DNA of the CDR3 is TGTGCCAGCAATCGGGTCACAGACACTGAAGCTTTCTTT. Translation gives CASNRVTDTEAFF.